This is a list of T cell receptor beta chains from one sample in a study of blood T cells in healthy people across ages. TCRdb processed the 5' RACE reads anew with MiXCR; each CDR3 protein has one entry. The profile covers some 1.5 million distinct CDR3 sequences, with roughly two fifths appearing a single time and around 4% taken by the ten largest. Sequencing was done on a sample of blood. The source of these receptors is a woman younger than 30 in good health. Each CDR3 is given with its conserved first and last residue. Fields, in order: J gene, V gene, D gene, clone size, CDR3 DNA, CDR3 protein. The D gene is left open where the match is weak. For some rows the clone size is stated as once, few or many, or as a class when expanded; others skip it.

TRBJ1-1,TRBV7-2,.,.,TGTGCCAGCAGCGGGAGGGTAATGAACACTGAAGCTTTCTTT,CASSGRVMNTEAFF
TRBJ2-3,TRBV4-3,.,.,TGCGCCAGCAGCCGCGCCCCCCGGCAGCCCACAGATACGCAGTATTTT,CASSRAPRQPTDTQYF
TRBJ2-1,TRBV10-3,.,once,TGTGCCATCAGTGCTAATCCTTCTCCAAATGAGCAGTTCTTC,CAISANPSPNEQFF
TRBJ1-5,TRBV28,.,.,TGTGCCAGCAGTTTATACGGGCAGGGAAGCAATCAGCCCCAGCATTTT,CASSLYGQGSNQPQHF
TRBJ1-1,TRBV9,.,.,TGTGCCAGCAGCGCCTGGGACTTCTCCACTGAAGCTTTCTTT,CASSAWDFSTEAFF
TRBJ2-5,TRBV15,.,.,TGTGCCACCAGGCCGTCAACAGGGTTAGAAGAGACCCAGTACTTC,CATRPSTGLEETQYF
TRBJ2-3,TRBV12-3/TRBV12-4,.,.,TGTGCCAGCAGTTTACCAAGCGCCGCCACAGATACGCAGTATTTT,CASSLPSAATDTQYF
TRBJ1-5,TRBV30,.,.,TGTGCCTGGGCTTTCGGGGATCAGCCCCAGCATTTT,CAWAFGDQPQHF
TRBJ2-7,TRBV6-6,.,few,TGTGCCAGCAGTTACGGATTAGCTGAGTACGAGCAGTACTTC,CASSYGLAEYEQYF
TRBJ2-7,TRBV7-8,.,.,TGTGCCAGCAGCTTATATGGACCGAACTCCTACGAGCAGTACTTC,CASSLYGPNSYEQYF
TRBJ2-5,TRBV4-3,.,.,TGCGCCAGCAGCCAAGTGGGCAGGGCAGAGACCCAGTACTTC,CASSQVGRAETQYF
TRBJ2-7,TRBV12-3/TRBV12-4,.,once,TGTGCCAGCAGTTTAGGGCGGGCCTCTTCCGAGCAGTACTTC,CASSLGRASSEQYF
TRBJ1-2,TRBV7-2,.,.,TGTGCCAGCAGCTTAGAGGCAACTAACTATGGCTACACCTTC,CASSLEATNYGYTF
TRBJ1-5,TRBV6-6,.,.,TGTGCCAGCAGAAGCGGTTCGGAGCCCCAGCATTTT,CASRSGSEPQHF
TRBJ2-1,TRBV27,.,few,TGTGCCAGCACCTCCCTATACAATGAGCAGTTCTTC,CASTSLYNEQFF
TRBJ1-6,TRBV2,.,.,TGTGCCAGCAGCGATACAGGGAGTTTTAATTCACCCCTCCACTTT,CASSDTGSFNSPLHF
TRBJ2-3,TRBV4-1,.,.,TGCGCCAGCAGCCAAGAGCAAGGGTTGGGCACAGATACGCAGTATTTT,CASSQEQGLGTDTQYF
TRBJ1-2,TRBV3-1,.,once,TGTGCCAGCAGCCAGGGGCTCCACTCCTATGGCTACACCTTC,CASSQGLHSYGYTF
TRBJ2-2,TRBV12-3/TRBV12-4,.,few,TGTGCCAGCAAGCTTCAGGGGACCAGCGGGGAGCTGTTTTTT,CASKLQGTSGELFF
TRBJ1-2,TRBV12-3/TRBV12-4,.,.,TGTGCCAGCAGTTTAAGGGTCAGAGGCTATGGCTACACCTTC,CASSLRVRGYGYTF
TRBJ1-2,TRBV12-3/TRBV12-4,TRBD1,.,TGTGCCAGCAGTTGGGACAGGGCAGACTATGGCTACACCTTC,CASSWDRADYGYTF
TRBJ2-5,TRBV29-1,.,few,TGCAGCGGGTGGCAGGCCACCCAGTACTTC,CSGWQATQYF
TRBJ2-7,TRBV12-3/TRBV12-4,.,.,TGTGCCAGCAGTTTGTTGGTCGGGTACGAGCAGTACTTC,CASSLLVGYEQYF
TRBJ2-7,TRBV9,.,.,TGTGCCAGCAGCCTTACACAGGGAGGCTACGAGCAGTACTTC,CASSLTQGGYEQYF
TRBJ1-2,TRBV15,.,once,TGTGCCACCAGCAGAGACGCGACAGACAACTATGGCTACACCTTC,CATSRDATDNYGYTF
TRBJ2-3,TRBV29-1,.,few,TGCAGCGTTGAGGCAGTGAGCACAGATACGCAGTATTTT,CSVEAVSTDTQYF
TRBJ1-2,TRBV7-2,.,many,TGTGCCAGCAGCTTAATCCCTGACGGCTACACCTTC,CASSLIPDGYTF